This paragraph reports one T cell receptor beta chain. Its specificity is unknown. Vbeta (60) and Jbeta (13) primers were used in the PCR. Libraries were prepared by immunoSEQ multiplex PCR; TCRdb keeps only in-frame clonotypes and omits some of them. This table has about 110,000 clones, 80% to 85% appearing once. This sample was included in a study of cytomegalovirus exposure and HLA in healthy donors. V gave up 1 base and J gave up 2 bases, with 15 bases separating them. The germline V gene has CDR1 MGHRA and CDR2 YSYEKL. This CDR3 contains 17 residues. Overall study results and limits: Many donors carried some public TCRs, although rarity characterized most TCR sequences. Across donors, presence/absence analyses took sequencing depth to be roughly uniform.

The TCR sequence derives from a woman aged 55-69 years in good health and CMV-seropositive. The sequenced sample was PBMCs. The chain couples TRBV4-1 to TRBJ2-4; perhaps TRBD1 as D (6 bases). As DNA, the CDR3 is TGCGCCAGCAGCCAAGTATATAACAGGGTTTCCAAAAACATTCAGTACTTC. It encodes CASSQVYNRVSKNIQYF.